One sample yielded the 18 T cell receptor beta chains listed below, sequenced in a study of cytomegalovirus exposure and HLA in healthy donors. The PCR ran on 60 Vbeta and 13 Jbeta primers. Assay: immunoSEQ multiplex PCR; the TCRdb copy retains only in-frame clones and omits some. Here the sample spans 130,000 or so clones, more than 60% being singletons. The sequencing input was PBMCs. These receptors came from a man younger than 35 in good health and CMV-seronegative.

CDR3 amino acids: CASSLDRSSYNEQFF. In DNA, the CDR3 is TGCGCCAGCAGCCTAGACCGTAGCTCCTACAATGAGCAGTTCTTC. This chain links TRBV5-1 with TRBJ2-1; D is undetermined. CDR3 length: 15 amino acids. The ends were cut back, 4 bases at V and 0 bases at J, with 11 bases in the middle. Germline assignment: CDR1 SGHRS and CDR2 YFSETQ. Based on the CDR3 plus reference TRBV5-1 and TRBJ2-1, the full variable domain is KAGVTQTPRYLIKTRGQQVTLSCSPISGHRSVSWYQQTPGQGLQFLFEYFSETQRNKGNFPGRFSGRQFSNSRSEMNVSTLELGDSALYLCASSLDRSSYNEQFFGPGTRLTVL.

Here the CDR3 reads CSVPGPSTPEQYF. CDR3 sequence (DNA): TGCAGCGTCCCCGGGCCTAGCACTCCCGAGCAGTACTTC. V gene TRBV29-1 combines with J gene TRBJ2-7; D possibly corresponds to TRBD2 (5 bases). CDR3 size: 13 residues. The ends were cut back, 6 bases at V and 6 bases at J, with 18 bases in the middle. Germline V lookup: CDR1 SQVTM, CDR2 ANQGSEA.

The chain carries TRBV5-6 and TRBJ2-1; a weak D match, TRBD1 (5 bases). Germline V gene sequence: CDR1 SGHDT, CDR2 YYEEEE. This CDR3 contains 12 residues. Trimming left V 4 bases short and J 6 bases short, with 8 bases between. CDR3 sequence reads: CASSPGINEQFF. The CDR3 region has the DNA TGTGCCAGCAGCCCAGGGATCAATGAGCAGTTCTTC.

This chain's CDR3 is CASSYSRTGLLRGYTF. Here the CDR3 DNA reads TGTGCCAGCAGTTACTCGAGGACAGGCCTCTTGCGTGGCTACACCTTC. J is TRBJ1-2 and V is TRBV6-5, with 7 positions matching TRBD1. Germline lookup yields CDR1 MNHEY and CDR2 SVGAGI. The CDR3 sequence is 16 residues long. V shed 0 bases and J 7 bases; nucleotides not matched to a gene: 11.

This CDR3 is CSVGTAYEQYF. The CDR3 DNA follows: TGCAGCGTAGGCACAGCCTACGAGCAGTACTTC. This chain uses TRBV29-1 with TRBJ2-7; D is uncertain. The V gene's germline CDR1 is SQVTM and CDR2 ANQGSEA. The CDR3 is 11 residues long. V was cut by 6 bases and J by 2 bases, with 8 bases left in between.

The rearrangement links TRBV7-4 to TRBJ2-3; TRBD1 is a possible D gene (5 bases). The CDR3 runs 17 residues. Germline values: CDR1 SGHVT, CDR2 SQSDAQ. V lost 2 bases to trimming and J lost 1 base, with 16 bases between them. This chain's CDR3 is CASSLCLGRRGTDTQYF. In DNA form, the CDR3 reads TGTGCCAGCAGCTTATGCTTGGGTCGCAGGGGCACAGATACGCAGTATTTT.

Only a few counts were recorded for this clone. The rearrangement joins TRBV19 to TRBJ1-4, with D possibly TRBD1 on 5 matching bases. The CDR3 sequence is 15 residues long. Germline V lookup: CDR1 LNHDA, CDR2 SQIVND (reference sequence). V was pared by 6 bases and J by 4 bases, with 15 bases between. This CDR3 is CASSPWGTVNEKLFF. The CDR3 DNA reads TGTGCCAGTAGCCCTTGGGGGACTGTTAATGAAAAACTGTTTTTT.

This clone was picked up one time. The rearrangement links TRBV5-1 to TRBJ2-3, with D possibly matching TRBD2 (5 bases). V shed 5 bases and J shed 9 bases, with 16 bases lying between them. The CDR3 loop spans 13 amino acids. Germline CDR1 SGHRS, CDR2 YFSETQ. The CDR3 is CASRSDPTGTQYF. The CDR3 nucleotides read TGCGCCAGCAGATCCGACCCAACGGGGACGCAGTATTTT.

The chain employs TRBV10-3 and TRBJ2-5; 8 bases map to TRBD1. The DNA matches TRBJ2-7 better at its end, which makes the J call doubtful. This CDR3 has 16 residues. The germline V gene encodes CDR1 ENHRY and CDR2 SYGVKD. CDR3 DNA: TGTGCCATCAGTGAGCCCCAGGGGACAGGAATCTACGAGCAGTACTTC. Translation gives CAISEPQGTGIYEQYF.

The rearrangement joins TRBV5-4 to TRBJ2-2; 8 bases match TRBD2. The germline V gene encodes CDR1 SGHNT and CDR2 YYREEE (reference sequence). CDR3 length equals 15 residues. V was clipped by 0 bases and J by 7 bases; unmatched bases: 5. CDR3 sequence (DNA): TGTGCCAGCAGCTTGGTCGGGGGGGCGGTCGGGGAGCTGTTTTTT. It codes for CASSLVGGAVGELFF. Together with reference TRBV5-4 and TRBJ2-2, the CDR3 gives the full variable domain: ETGVTQSPTHLIKTRGQQVTLRCSSQSGHNTVSWYQQALGQGPQFIFQYYREEENGRGNFPPRFSGLQFPNYSSELNVNALELDDSALYLCASSLVGGAVGELFFGEGSRLTVL.

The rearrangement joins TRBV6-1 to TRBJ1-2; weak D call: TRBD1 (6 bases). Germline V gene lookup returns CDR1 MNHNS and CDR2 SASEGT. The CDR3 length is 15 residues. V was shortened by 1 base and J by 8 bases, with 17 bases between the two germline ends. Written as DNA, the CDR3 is TGTGCCAGCAGTGAAGGTAGAACAGGGAATGGAGGCTACACCTTC. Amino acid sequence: CASSEGRTGNGGYTF.

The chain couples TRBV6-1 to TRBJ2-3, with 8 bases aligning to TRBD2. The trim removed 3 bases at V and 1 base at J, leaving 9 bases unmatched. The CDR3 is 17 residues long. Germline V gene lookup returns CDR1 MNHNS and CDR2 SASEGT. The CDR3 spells CASSDATLAGRTDTQYF. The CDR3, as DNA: TGTGCCAGCAGTGACGCCACCTTAGCGGGACGCACAGATACGCAGTATTTT.

This CDR3 is CASSGSGWETQYF. The CDR3 nucleotides read TGTGCCAGCAGCGGCAGCGGATGGGAGACCCAGTACTTC. The chain has TRBV9 and TRBJ2-5; a weak D match, TRBD2 (5 bases). The CDR3 is made up of 13 amino acids. Per the germline V gene, CDR1 is SGDLS and CDR2 is YYNGEE. V was clipped by 3 bases and J by 5 bases, with 11 bases between them.

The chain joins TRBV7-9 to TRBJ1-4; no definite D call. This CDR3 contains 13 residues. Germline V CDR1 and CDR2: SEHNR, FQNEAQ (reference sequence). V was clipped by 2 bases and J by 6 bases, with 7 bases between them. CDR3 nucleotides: TGTGCCAGCAGCTTAAGGAGTTATGAAAAACTGTTTTTT. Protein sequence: CASSLRSYEKLFF.

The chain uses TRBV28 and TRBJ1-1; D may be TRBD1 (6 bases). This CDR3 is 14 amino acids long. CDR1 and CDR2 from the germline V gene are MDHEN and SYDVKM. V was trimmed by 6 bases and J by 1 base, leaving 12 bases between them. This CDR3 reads CASRTAGANTEAFF. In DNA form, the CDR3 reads TGTGCCAGCAGGACGGCAGGGGCGAACACTGAAGCTTTCTTT.

The CDR3 sequence is CASSKRAYEEQYF. The CDR3 nucleotides read TGTGCCAGCAGTAAAAGAGCCTACGAGGAGCAGTACTTC. The V gene is TRBV28, the J gene TRBJ2-7; D gene ambiguous. The length of the CDR3 is 13 residues. V lost 5 bases to trimming and J lost 7 bases, with 15 bases between them. In germline, CDR1 is MDHEN, CDR2 SYDVKM.

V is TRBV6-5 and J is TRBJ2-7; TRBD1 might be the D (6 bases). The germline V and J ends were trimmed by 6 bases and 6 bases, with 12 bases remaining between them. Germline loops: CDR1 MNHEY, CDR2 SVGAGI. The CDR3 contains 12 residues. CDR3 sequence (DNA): TGTGCCAGCAGCATGACAGGCTCCGAGCAGTACTTC. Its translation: CASSMTGSEQYF.

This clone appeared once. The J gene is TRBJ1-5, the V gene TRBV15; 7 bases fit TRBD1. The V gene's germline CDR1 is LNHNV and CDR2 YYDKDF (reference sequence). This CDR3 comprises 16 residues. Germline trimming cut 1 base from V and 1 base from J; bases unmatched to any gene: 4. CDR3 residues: CATSRAAGGSNQPQHF. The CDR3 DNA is TGTGCCACCAGCAGAGCCGCAGGGGGGAGCAATCAGCCCCAGCATTTT.